This T cell receptor beta chain was captured by sequencing in a study of identical twins. Regarding the study as a whole: The study found weaker excess twin sharing in beta out-of-frame sequences. Reduced insertions were recorded for abundant cord blood beta clonotypes, with no such pattern in memory repertoires. The models gave estimates that fell short of the out-of-frame TCR alpha sharing seen in monozygotic twins. Low generation probability was overrepresented in out-of-frame alpha sequences shared by twins.

Germline CDR1 and CDR2: SGHRS and YFSETQ. Trimming removed 5 bases from V and 9 bases from J; junction bases left unmatched: 6. This CDR3 has 14 residues. In TCRdb, the 5' RACE reads were re-called with MiXCR into one record per CDR3 protein. This table holds approximately 1.8 million distinct CDR3 sequences, about 32% found once. To note about this clonotype: Its antigen is currently unknown.

The chain uses TRBV5-1 and TRBJ2-3; 13 bases are shared with TRBD2. This clonotype was sampled from a newborn girl in good health. The sequenced material came from cord blood. CDR3 protein: CASSTPGLAGTQYF. The CDR3 nucleotides are TGCGCCAGCAGTACGCCGGGACTAGCGGGGACGCAGTATTTT.